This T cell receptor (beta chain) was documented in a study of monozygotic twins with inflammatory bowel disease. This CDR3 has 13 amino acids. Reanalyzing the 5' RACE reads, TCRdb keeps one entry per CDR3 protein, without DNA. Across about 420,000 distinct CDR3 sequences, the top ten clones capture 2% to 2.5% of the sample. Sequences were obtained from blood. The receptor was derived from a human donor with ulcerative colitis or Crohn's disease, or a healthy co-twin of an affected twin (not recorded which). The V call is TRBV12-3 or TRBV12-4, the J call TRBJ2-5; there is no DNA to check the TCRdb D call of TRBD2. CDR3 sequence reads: CASSLTTSGAPYF.